Presented here are 25 T cell receptor beta chains from one specimen sequenced in a study of cytomegalovirus exposure and HLA in healthy donors. Both 60 Vbeta primers and 13 Jbeta primers went into the PCR. Sequencing was performed with immunoSEQ multiplex PCR; in TCRdb, only in-frame clones are kept and a portion is missing. The data show 150,000 to 200,000 clones, around 82% seen once. Sequenced input: PBMCs. All receptors come from a male donor in good health and CMV-seronegative.

The J gene is TRBJ2-1, the V gene TRBV6-1; 7 nucleotides match TRBD1. Germline CDR1 MNHNS, CDR2 SASEGT. V trimming: 8 bases; J trimming: 5 bases; junction bases outside the gene matches: 6. This CDR3 region has 13 residues. CDR3 nucleotide sequence: TGTGCCAGCTCCCGGGACAGTCACAATGAGCAGTTCTTC. Translated: CASSRDSHNEQFF.

This sequence joins TRBV7-2 and TRBJ1-3, with D possibly matching TRBD1 (6 bases). This CDR3 has 16 amino acids. Trimming stripped 4 bases from V and 5 bases from J, with 18 bases between. Germline CDR1 reads SGHTA; CDR2 reads FQGNSA. The CDR3 region has the DNA TGTGCCAGCAGCTCAAACTCTCAGGGGATTAGAAACACCATATATTTT. The encoded protein is CASSSNSQGIRNTIYF.

This chain joins TRBV7-9 and TRBJ2-2; 11 nucleotides match TRBD2. The CDR3 spans 19 residues. Looked up from germline, CDR1 is SEHNR and CDR2 is FQNEAQ (reference sequence). V was clipped by 1 base and J by 6 bases; unmatched bases: 13. The CDR3 region has the DNA TGTGCCAGCAGCTTAGTCGCCGGAACTAGCGGGGGACGGGCCGGGGAGCTGTTTTTT. Translation: CASSLVAGTSGGRAGELFF.

V and J are TRBV30 and TRBJ1-3; D perhaps matches TRBD1 (5 bases). Germline V gene data show CDR1 as GTSNPN and CDR2 as SVGIG (reference sequence). This CDR3 is 14 amino acids long. The V end lost 0 bases, the J end lost 2 bases, and 8 bases lay between the germline ends. The CDR3 coding sequence is TGTGCCTGGAGTGTGGGGGGAGCTGGAAACACCATATATTTT. Translating gives CAWSVGGAGNTIYF.

CDR3 nucleotide sequence: TGTGCCAGCCGGAGTAGCGGGATCCACGAGCAGTACTTC. Translated: CASRSSGIHEQYF. This chain links TRBV27 with TRBJ2-7; TRBD2 matches at 8 bases. CDR3 size: 13 residues. Germline CDR1 reads MNHEY; CDR2 reads SMNVEV (reference sequence). J lost 5 bases, V lost 8 bases, and 8 bases had no gene match.

This sequence joins TRBV6-5 and TRBJ2-7; tentatively, D is TRBD2 (6 bases). The length of the CDR3 is 15 residues. The germline V gene encodes CDR1 MNHEY and CDR2 SVGAGI. Trimming shortened V by 0 bases and J by 6 bases, and 15 bases separated the two germline ends. This CDR3 reads CASSYSIGGSPEQYF. DNA of the CDR3: TGTGCCAGCAGTTACTCGATCGGAGGGTCGCCCGAGCAGTACTTC.

The chain links TRBV9 to TRBJ2-5; possible D gene TRBD1, 5 bases. The CDR3 has 13 amino acids. V gave up 4 bases and J gave up 1 base, with 8 bases separating them. CDR1 is SGDLS and CDR2 is YYNGEE in the germline V gene. This chain's CDR3 is CASSTDSQETQYF. The CDR3 DNA reads TGTGCCAGCAGCACCGACAGCCAAGAGACCCAGTACTTC. The whole variable domain, remainder taken from reference TRBV9 and TRBJ2-5, is DSGVTQTPKHLITATGQRVTLRCSPRSGDLSVYWYQQSLDQGLQFLIQYYNGEERAKGNILERFSAQQFPDLHSELNLSSLELGDSALYFCASSTDSQETQYFGPGTRLLVL.

The rearrangement links TRBV15 to TRBJ1-3, with D possibly being TRBD1 (6 bases). Trimming pared 1 base from V and 3 bases from J, leaving 16 bases between. Germline CDR1 LNHNV, CDR2 YYDKDF (reference sequence). This CDR3 has 17 residues. CDR3 nucleotide sequence: TGTGCCACCAGCAGAGTGCTGGGGGCGGCGGGTGGAAACACCATATATTTT. The encoded protein is CATSRVLGAAGGNTIYF.

This rearrangement joins TRBV28 to TRBJ1-2; TRBD1 might be the D (6 bases). Germline-derived CDR1 and CDR2 are MDHEN and SYDVKM. V gave up 7 bases and J gave up 5 bases, with 23 bases separating them. The CDR3 is made up of 16 amino acids. The DNA for the CDR3 is TGTGCCAGCACCCTTACCAGGGGCCCCCACCCTTATGGCTACACCTTC. As protein: CASTLTRGPHPYGYTF.

This clone was counted only a few times. The rearrangement joins TRBV5-6 to TRBJ1-3; no definite D call. V dropped 0 bases and J dropped 0 bases, with 10 bases sitting between them. The CDR3 is made up of 16 amino acids. The germline gives CDR1 SGHDT, CDR2 YYEEEE. CDR3 loop: CASSLAASSSGNTIYF. CDR3 nucleotide sequence: TGTGCCAGCAGCTTGGCCGCGTCAAGCTCTGGAAACACCATATATTTT.

This sequence joins TRBV10-3 and TRBJ2-1, with 8 nucleotides matching TRBD1. The junction had 14 bases not matched to a gene; V was cut back by 7 bases and J by 6 bases. The CDR3 loop spans 16 amino acids. Germline CDR1 reads ENHRY; CDR2 reads SYGVKD. CDR3 region: CAITERSGTGSNEQFF. The CDR3 DNA follows: TGTGCCATCACCGAGCGGTCCGGGACAGGATCCAATGAGCAGTTCTTC.

The V and J genes are TRBV6-4 and TRBJ1-2; tentative D call: TRBD1 (6 bases). Deletions cut 0 bases from V and 8 bases from J, with 13 bases between. The CDR3 extends over 14 amino acids. The germline V gene has CDR1 MRHNA and CDR2 SNTAGT. CDR3 DNA: TGTGCCAGCAGTGACTCGGCAGGGGAGAACGGCTACACCTTC. Protein product: CASSDSAGENGYTF.

The chain joins TRBV27 to TRBJ1-5; D may be TRBD1 (5 bases). CDR1 and CDR2 from the germline V gene are MNHEY and SMNVEV (reference sequence). The V end was cut by 6 bases, the J end by 2 bases, with 20 bases between. This CDR3 comprises 17 residues. CDR3 sequence: CASSLTPPGFGNQPQHF. CDR3 bases: TGTGCCAGCAGCTTAACCCCCCCAGGGTTTGGCAATCAGCCCCAGCATTTT.

On this clone: The junction departs from germline at one end; a sequencing error may be responsible. This chain links TRBV7-9 with TRBJ2-7, with TRBD2 matching over 7 bases. CDR1 and CDR2 from the germline V gene are SEHNR and FQNEAQ (reference sequence). The CDR3 is 17 amino acids. The CDR3 sequence is CSSSLMSTSAINYEQYF. In nucleotides, the CDR3 is TGTTCCAGCAGCTTAATGTCCACTAGCGCGATAAACTACGAGCAGTACTTC.

The chain combines TRBV19 with TRBJ2-7; 11 bases fit TRBD2. J gave up 6 bases and V 4 bases, and 8 bases lay outside the gene matches. The CDR3 extends over 15 amino acids. Looked up from germline, CDR1 is LNHDA and CDR2 is SQIVND (reference sequence). In nucleotides, the CDR3 is TGTGCCAGTAGTACCACTAGCGGGAGTGGGGGCGAGCAGTACTTC. It yields the protein CASSTTSGSGGEQYF.

The V and J genes are TRBV6-1 and TRBJ1-1; D ambiguous. The CDR3 is made up of 13 amino acids. The germline V gene has CDR1 MNHNS and CDR2 SASEGT. With 8 bases removed from V and 0 bases from J, the gap between germline ends came to 10 bases. This CDR3 reads CASGGYMNTEAFF. The CDR3 nucleotides are TGTGCCAGCGGCGGATACATGAACACTGAAGCTTTCTTT.

The genes are TRBV5-1 and TRBJ2-7, with 9 bases that match TRBD1. There are 15 residues in the CDR3. The germline CDR1 and CDR2 sequences are SGHRS and YFSETQ. Trimming removed 4 bases from V and 7 bases from J; junction bases left unmatched: 12. CDR3: CASSTGQGFSSEQYF. In nucleotides, the CDR3 is TGCGCCAGCAGCACGGGACAGGGTTTCTCGAGTGAGCAGTACTTC.

This clone was seen a few times. The rearrangement uses TRBV28 and TRBJ2-2; D possibly corresponds to TRBD2 (5 bases). Per germline, CDR1 MDHEN and CDR2 SYDVKM. This CDR3 region has 17 residues. V was clipped by 6 bases and J by 4 bases, with 21 bases between them. The CDR3 region is CASSDPRVLLFTGELFF. CDR3 in DNA: TGTGCCAGCAGCGATCCGAGGGTCTTACTTTTCACCGGGGAGCTGTTTTTT.

This clone was counted only a few times. This chain connects TRBV2 to TRBJ2-1; unclear D gene. V was trimmed by 4 bases and J by 9 bases, leaving 10 bases between them. This CDR3 comprises 12 residues. The V gene's germline CDR1 is SNHLY and CDR2 FYNNEI. CDR3 sequence: CASSGGVFEQFF. CDR3 sequence (DNA): TGTGCCAGCAGTGGCGGCGTCTTTGAGCAGTTCTTC.

The gene calls are TRBV19 and TRBJ2-7, with D maybe TRBD1 (6 bases). V was shortened by 5 bases and J by 1 base, with 15 bases between the two germline ends. The CDR3 runs 15 residues. Germline CDR1 and CDR2: LNHDA and SQIVND (reference sequence). The CDR3 loop is CASSSQGAPSYEQYF. In DNA form, the CDR3 reads TGTGCCAGTAGTTCACAGGGAGCCCCATCCTACGAGCAGTACTTC.

This chain connects TRBV19 to TRBJ2-2; 10 nucleotides align to TRBD1. Germline-derived CDR1 and CDR2 are LNHDA and SQIVND (reference sequence). Trimming at V came to 11 bases and at J to 1 base, leaving 7 bases not matched to a gene. This CDR3 has 15 amino acids. The CDR3 nucleotides read TGTGCCTCCGACAGGGGGCTCGAGAACACCGGGGAGCTGTTTTTT. This codes for CASDRGLENTGELFF.

The rearrangement joins TRBV5-1 to TRBJ2-3, with 10 bases aligning to TRBD2. Trimming at V came to 4 bases and at J to 4 bases, leaving 6 bases not matched to a gene. This CDR3 region has 15 residues. Germline V gene lookup returns CDR1 SGHRS and CDR2 YFSETQ. CDR3: CASSLGLASADTQYF. The CDR3 nucleotides are TGCGCCAGCAGCCTGGGACTAGCGTCCGCAGATACGCAGTATTTT.

This chain connects TRBV7-8 to TRBJ2-2, with TRBD1 matching over 8 bases. The V segment lost 8 bases and the J segment 4 bases; nucleotides outside the gene matches: 18. From germline, CDR1 is SGHVS and CDR2 FQNEAQ. This CDR3 has 18 amino acids. CDR3 coding DNA: TGTGCCAGCCGGAGAGCCGGGACAGGTTCTTTCATCACCGGGGAGCTGTTTTTT. This encodes CASRRAGTGSFITGELFF. Supplemented by reference TRBV7-8 and TRBJ2-2, the full variable domain reads GAGVSQSPRYKVAKRGQDVALRCDPISGHVSLFWYQQALGQGPEFLTYFQNEAQLDKSGLPSDRFFAERPEGSVSTLKIQRTQQEDSAVYLCASRRAGTGSFITGELFFGEGSRLTVL.

The chain is built from TRBV2 and TRBJ1-2; D uncertain. The CDR3 is 14 amino acids. V was shortened by 4 bases and J by 7 bases, with 16 bases between the two germline ends. CDR1 SNHLY and CDR2 FYNNEI come from the germline V gene. This CDR3 is CASSVGQVIGGYTF. In DNA form, the CDR3 reads TGTGCCAGCAGTGTAGGTCAGGTCATCGGTGGCTACACCTTC.

V usage is TRBV5-6 and J usage is TRBJ2-3; 11 positions match TRBD2. Per germline, CDR1 SGHDT and CDR2 YYEEEE. The V gene end was trimmed by 4 bases and the J gene end by 7 bases; junction bases not matched to a gene: 17. This CDR3 is built from 18 residues. This CDR3 is CASSPGAGLAALRYTQYF. The CDR3 nucleotides read TGTGCCAGCAGCCCCGGCGCGGGACTAGCGGCCCTCCGGTATACGCAGTATTTT.